This entry lists 4 T cell receptor beta chains sequenced from one sample in a study of response to subunit inactivated influenza vaccine. From the RT-PCR reads, TCRdb called clonotypes with MiXCR, one entry per CDR3 protein. The sample shows hundreds of thousands of distinct CDR3 sequences, 16% of them seen only once. The material was CD4+ T cells sorted from PBMCs, obtained less than 30 months after vaccination. The receptors derive from a man aged 45 to 70 who received an inactivated influenza vaccine.

This chain links TRBV7-8 with TRBJ2-7, with D possibly called TRBD1 or TRBD2 (5 bases each). Looked up from germline, CDR1 is SGHVS and CDR2 is FQNEAQ. Between the trimmed V and J ends, which lost 0 bases and 6 bases, there was a span of 12 bases. The CDR3 has 14 residues. The CDR3 here is CASSLAMRGSEQYF. CDR3 coding DNA: TGTGCCAGCAGCTTAGCGATGAGGGGAAGCGAGCAGTACTTC.

This clonotype was seen a few times. Just one base apart from a much larger clone, this may be a read error. The V gene is TRBV4-3, the J gene TRBJ2-5; D unclear. This CDR3 comprises 15 residues. Germline CDR1 reads LGHNA; CDR2 reads YSLEER. V was cut by 0 bases and J by 7 bases, with 15 bases left in between. CDR3 amino acids: CASSQERNTSGTQYF. As DNA, the CDR3 is TGCGCCAGCAGCCAAGAAAGGAACACCAGTGGGACCCAGTACTTC.

This chain links TRBV3-1 with TRBJ2-1; 10 bases map to TRBD2. The CDR3 runs to 15 residues. CDR1 LGHDT and CDR2 YNNKEL come from the germline V gene (reference sequence). J was trimmed by 2 bases and V by 5 bases; bases with no gene match: 3. The CDR3 coding sequence is TGTGCCAGCAGCAATAGCGGGGGGCCCTACAATGAGCAGTTCTTC. Residues: CASSNSGGPYNEQFF.

This chain connects TRBV5-1 to TRBJ2-3, with 10 bases that match TRBD2. Looked up from germline, CDR1 is SGHRS and CDR2 is YFSETQ. J gave up 2 bases and V 1 base, and 7 bases lay outside the gene matches. This CDR3 has 17 residues. Here the CDR3 DNA reads TGCGCCAGCAGCTTGCGGGCTAGCGGGGGTAACACAGATACGCAGTATTTT. This gives the protein CASSLRASGGNTDTQYF.